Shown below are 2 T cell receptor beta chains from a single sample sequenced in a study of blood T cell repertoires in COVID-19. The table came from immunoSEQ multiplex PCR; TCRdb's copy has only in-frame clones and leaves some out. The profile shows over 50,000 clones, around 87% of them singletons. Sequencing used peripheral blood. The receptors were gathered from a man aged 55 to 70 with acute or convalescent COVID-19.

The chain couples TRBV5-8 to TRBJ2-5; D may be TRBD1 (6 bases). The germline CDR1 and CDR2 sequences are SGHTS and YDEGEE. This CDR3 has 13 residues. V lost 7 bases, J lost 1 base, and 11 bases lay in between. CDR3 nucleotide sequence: TGTGCCAGCGAAGGACAGATCCAAGAGACCCAGTACTTC. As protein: CASEGQIQETQYF.

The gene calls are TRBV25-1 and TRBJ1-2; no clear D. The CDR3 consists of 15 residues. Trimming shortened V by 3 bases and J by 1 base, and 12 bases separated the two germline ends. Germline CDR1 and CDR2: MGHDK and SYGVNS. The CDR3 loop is CASSDTDYLNYGYTF. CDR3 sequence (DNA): TGTGCCAGCAGTGACACAGATTACCTTAACTATGGCTACACCTTC.